One and the same sample provided the 23 T cell receptor beta chains below, sequenced in a study of blood T cell repertoires in COVID-19. Generated by immunoSEQ multiplex PCR, the TCRdb table keeps only in-frame clones and is missing some. Here the sample spans about 92,000 clones, around three quarters being singletons. Sequencing was carried out using peripheral blood. The receptors stem from a man aged 50 or older who had recovered from COVID-19.

V gene TRBV19 combines with J gene TRBJ2-5; 7 nucleotides match TRBD1. V was clipped by 4 bases and J by 0 bases; unmatched bases: 11. The CDR3 runs 17 residues. Looked up from germline, CDR1 is LNHDA and CDR2 is SQIVND (reference sequence). This CDR3 reads CASSTRRTGFNQETQYF. CDR3 DNA: TGTGCCAGTAGTACGAGGAGGACAGGATTTAACCAAGAGACCCAGTACTTC.

The genes are TRBV18 and TRBJ2-7; 7 bases match TRBD2. Germline V gives CDR1 KGHSH, CDR2 LQKENI. Trimming at V came to 3 bases and at J to 4 bases, leaving 9 bases not matched to a gene. The CDR3 consists of 15 residues. CDR3 nucleotides: TGTGCCAGCTCACCCCGGGGCGGGGAGGGATACGAGCAGTACTTC. Translated: CASSPRGGEGYEQYF.

Only one count was recorded for this clone. The genes are TRBV4-1 and TRBJ1-1; D might be TRBD1 (6 bases). CDR3 length: 16 residues. V lost 6 bases and J 3 bases, leaving 20 bases between the germline ends. CDR1 and CDR2 from the germline V gene are MGHRA and YSYEKL. CDR3 amino acids: CASSQGRVVGYTEAFF. In DNA form, the CDR3 reads TGCGCCAGCAGTCAGGGGAGGGTAGTAGGGTACACTGAAGCTTTCTTT.

The CDR3 is CAWSVDSSNQPQHF. CDR3 coding DNA: TGTGCCTGGAGTGTAGACAGTAGCAATCAGCCCCAGCATTTT. This chain links TRBV30 with TRBJ1-5, with D possibly TRBD1 on 5 matching bases. Germline V CDR1 and CDR2: GTSNPN, SVGIG (reference sequence). This CDR3 spans 14 amino acids. V was clipped by 0 bases and J by 0 bases, with 6 bases between them.

This clone was detected only a few times. The chain has TRBV6-2 or TRBV6-3 and TRBJ1-1, with TRBD1 matching over 7 bases. The CDR3 loop spans 16 amino acids. Germline V CDR1 and CDR2: MNHEY, SVGEGT. The J segment lost 1 base and the V segment lost 5 bases, leaving 10 bases of the junction unmatched. The CDR3 DNA reads as TGTGCCAGCAGTCTACCTCCCGGACAGGCGAACACTGAAGCTTTCTTT. Its protein is CASSLPPGQANTEAFF.

This chain connects TRBV15 to TRBJ2-7, with D possibly being TRBD1 (6 bases). V shed 5 bases and J shed 6 bases, with 17 bases lying between them. CDR3 length equals 14 residues. Per germline, CDR1 LNHNV and CDR2 YYDKDF (reference sequence). CDR3 nucleotides: TGTGCCACCAGCCGTGGGCGCAGGGGTTCCGAGCAGTACTTC. Amino acids: CATSRGRRGSEQYF.

Only one count was recorded for this clone. The chain links TRBV6-4 to TRBJ2-3, with 7 bases fitting TRBD1. The trim removed 6 bases at V and 4 bases at J, leaving 4 bases unmatched. The length of the CDR3 is 13 residues. CDR1 is MRHNA, CDR2 SNTAGT, per germline. CDR3 sequence reads: CASSATGADTQYF. Here the CDR3 DNA reads TGTGCCAGCAGCGCCACAGGGGCAGATACGCAGTATTTT.

The CDR3 DNA reads as TGTGCCAGTAGTCGGGGGGGAATGATGGGCTACACCTTC. Residues: CASSRGGMMGYTF. The chain has TRBV19 and TRBJ1-2; possibly TRBD1 for D (5 bases). Trimming removed 5 bases at V and 8 bases at J, with 15 bases between. Germline values: CDR1 LNHDA, CDR2 SQIVND (reference sequence). The CDR3 runs to 13 residues.

The CDR3 region has the DNA TGTGCCAGCAGCCCCAGGCAATGGGCTAGCGGGAGTAGTAAGGCCAAAAACATTCAGTACTTC. Its protein product is CASSPRQWASGSSKAKNIQYF. The V gene is TRBV3-1 (or the pseudogene TRBV3-2), the J gene TRBJ2-4; 10 bases are shared with TRBD2. The germline V gene encodes CDR1 LGHDT and CDR2 YNNKEL (reference sequence). Losses at the gene ends were 4 bases for V and 1 base for J; bases not matched to a gene: 19. This CDR3 contains 21 residues.

The V call is TRBV29-1, the J call TRBJ2-7; tentative D call: TRBD1 (5 bases). The CDR3 covers 12 residues. CDR1 is SQVTM and CDR2 is ANQGSEA in the germline V gene. Trimming removed 4 bases from V and 3 bases from J, with 10 bases in between. The CDR3 reads CSVGDSYYEQYF. CDR3 nucleotides: TGCAGCGTTGGTGACAGTTACTACGAGCAGTACTTC.

The rearrangement joins TRBV9 to TRBJ1-2, with a possible D match to TRBD1 (6 bases). V was pared by 4 bases and J by 5 bases, with 18 bases between. The CDR3 runs to 15 residues. Looked up from germline, CDR1 is SGDLS and CDR2 is YYNGEE. For the CDR3, the DNA is TGTGCCAGCAGCCCCGCGGGGGGCAGAGGGTATGGCTACACCTTC. Amino acid sequence: CASSPAGGRGYGYTF.

This clone was found once. The gene calls are TRBV18 and TRBJ1-2, with TRBD1 matching 8 bases. V dropped 4 bases and J dropped 6; count of bases not matched to a gene: 4. CDR1 KGHSH and CDR2 LQKENI come from the germline V gene. The CDR3 length is 13 residues. CDR3: CASSRQGTDGYTF. DNA of the CDR3: TGTGCCAGCTCACGACAGGGGACAGATGGCTACACCTTC.

The rearrangement joins TRBV11-2 to TRBJ2-5; D gene unclear. Germline V gene lookup returns CDR1 SGHAT and CDR2 FQNNGV. The V end lost 2 bases, the J end lost 3 bases, and 10 bases lay between the germline ends. This CDR3 contains 14 residues. The CDR3 DNA reads as TGTGCCAGCAGCTTAAGTACAGTGAAAGAGACCCAGTACTTC. Translated, it gives CASSLSTVKETQYF.

The CDR3 here is CASSQEAGAKNIQYF. The CDR3 bases are TGTGCCAGCAGCCAAGAGGCGGGAGCCAAAAACATTCAGTACTTC. The chain carries TRBV4-2 and TRBJ2-4, with a weak D call TRBD2 (5 bases). The germline CDR1 and CDR2 sequences are LGHNA and YNFKEQ. The CDR3 loop spans 15 amino acids. V lost 0 bases and J 0 bases, leaving 6 bases between the germline ends.

The gene calls are TRBV12-5 and TRBJ2-7; 7 nucleotides align to TRBD2. CDR1 and CDR2 from the germline V gene are LGHNT and FRNRAP. With V trimmed by 6 bases and J by 2 bases, 13 bases remained unmatched. The CDR3 covers 16 residues. CDR3 in amino acids: CASGKPFASGTYEQYF. The CDR3, as DNA: TGTGCTAGTGGCAAACCCTTTGCTAGCGGTACCTACGAGCAGTACTTC.

The rearrangement uses TRBV19 and TRBJ2-1; 10 bases agree with TRBD2. The germline CDR1 and CDR2 sequences are LNHDA and SQIVND (reference sequence). V was pared by 1 base and J by 9 bases, with 6 bases of the junction left unmatched. This CDR3 contains 15 residues. The CDR3 nucleotides read TGTGCCAGTAGTATAGGTGGGACTAGCGTGACTGAGCAGTTCTTC. Translating it yields CASSIGGTSVTEQFF.

This chain joins TRBV6-2 or TRBV6-3 and TRBJ2-3; 11 positions match TRBD2. Germline CDR1 is MNHEY and CDR2 is SVGEGT. The CDR3 is 17 amino acids. V gave up 0 bases and J gave up 6 bases; unmatched junction bases: 8. For the CDR3, the DNA is TGTGCCAGCAGTTACTCGAGTAGCGGGAGGGCCCATGATACGCAGTATTTT. It specifies CASSYSSSGRAHDTQYF.

The chain is built from TRBV9 and TRBJ1-5; a weak D match, TRBD1 (6 bases). The germline gives CDR1 SGDLS, CDR2 YYNGEE. The CDR3 runs 14 residues. V was shortened by 3 bases and J by 3 bases, with 10 bases between the two germline ends. The CDR3 sequence is CASSAGTLNQPQHF. The CDR3 region has the DNA TGTGCCAGCAGCGCCGGGACACTCAATCAGCCCCAGCATTTT.

This chain joins TRBV3-1 (or the pseudogene TRBV3-2) and TRBJ1-2; D may be TRBD1 (5 bases). This CDR3 comprises 13 residues. V lost 1 base and J 7 bases, leaving 10 bases between the germline ends. CDR1 and CDR2 (germline): LGHDT, YNNKEL (reference sequence). In DNA form, the CDR3 reads TGTGCCAGCAGCCAAGGGGGCAGGAGTGGCTACACCTTC. Amino acids: CASSQGGRSGYTF.

This clone was found once. The chain combines TRBV5-6 with TRBJ1-1, with D perhaps TRBD1 (5 bases). Germline-derived CDR1 and CDR2 are SGHDT and YYEEEE. Between the trimmed V and J ends, which lost 3 bases and 7 bases, there was a span of 7 bases. The CDR3 extends over 11 amino acids. CDR3 sequence (DNA): TGTGCCAGCAGCTCAGGGCATGAAGCTTTCTTT. The encoded protein is CASSSGHEAFF.

The chain carries TRBV5-8 and TRBJ1-6; 12 positions match TRBD1. The CDR3 loop spans 18 amino acids. The J segment lost 10 bases and the V segment lost 5 bases, leaving 16 bases of the junction unmatched. Germline lookup yields CDR1 SGHTS and CDR2 YDEGEE. This CDR3 reads CASRDRDRGLSVGSPLHF. The CDR3 DNA reads as TGTGCCAGCAGGGACCGGGACAGGGGGCTCTCGGTGGGCTCACCCCTCCACTTT.

The genes are TRBV7-3 and TRBJ2-5; no definite D call. This CDR3 region has 13 residues. Germline V gives CDR1 SGHTA, CDR2 FQGTGA. V lost 2 bases and J lost 5, with 9 bases in between. Here the CDR3 DNA reads TGTGCCAGCAGCTTATCACTGGGCGAGACCCAGTACTTC. It translates to CASSLSLGETQYF.

The chain carries TRBV9 and TRBJ1-4, with TRBD1 identical over 8 bases. This CDR3 is built from 15 residues. The junction had 9 bases not matched to a gene; V was cut back by 7 bases and J by 4 bases. Germline V lookup: CDR1 SGDLS, CDR2 YYNGEE. CDR3 loop: CASSPQQGGNEKLFF. The CDR3 DNA sequence: TGTGCCAGCTCCCCCCAACAGGGGGGTAATGAAAAACTGTTTTTT.